This TCR beta chain appears in the sequencing data of a study of control samples from healthy donors and cancer patients. Assay used: immunoSEQ multiplex PCR; TCRdb lists only in-frame clones, some missing. This table has some 87,000 clones, around 92% appearing once. The germline V and J ends were trimmed by 10 bases and 1 base, with 16 bases remaining between them. The CDR3 spans 15 residues. CDR1 is MDHEN and CDR2 is SYDVKM in the germline V gene. The sequence was collected from a young man in good health. Sequencing was done on a sample of blood. The gene calls are TRBV28 and TRBJ2-2; unclear D gene. The CDR3 protein is CAINSLGRNTGELFF. The DNA for the CDR3 is TGTGCCATAAACTCCCTTGGACGGAACACCGGGGAGCTGTTTTTT. The entire variable domain, with the rest obtained from reference TRBV28 and TRBJ2-2, is as follows: DVKVTQSSRYLVKRTGEKVFLECVQDMDHENMFWYRQDPGLGLRLIYFSYDVKMKEKGDIPEGYSVSREKKERFSLILESASTNQTSMYLCAINSLGRNTGELFFGEGSRLTVL.